This T cell receptor beta chain was identified in a study of regulatory T cells in long-lasting Graves disease. The study's findings and limits: Public clonotype sharing was higher in persistent than newly diagnosed patients.

Comments on this clonotype: The target antigen is unknown.

Combining iRepertoire HTBI primers with Arm-PCR of CDR3 regions, the authors built TCR beta libraries. TCRdb processed the multiplex PCR reads anew with MiXCR; each CDR3 protein has one entry. The data show roughly 500,000 distinct CDR3 sequences, with 12% seen just once and around 10% held by the top ten. Time point described: newly diagnosed GD, antithyroid drugs for less than 3 months. RNA extracted from PBMCs served as the sequencing template. Germline V gene lookup returns CDR1 SGHNT and CDR2 YYREEE (reference sequence). The V and J ends lost 4 bases and 3 bases, in that order; junction bases with no gene match: 10. CDR3 length: 16 amino acids. The same sample was also studied in work on T cells in Graves' hyperthyroidism and ophthalmopathy. That study reports: Most clonotypes that expanded in the thyroid above 0.001 also showed up in blood.

This specimen consisted of peripheral blood mononuclear cells (PBMCs), obtained at new diagnosis, from a patient treated with antithyroid drugs. V usage is TRBV5-4 and J usage is TRBJ2-1, with 7 positions matching TRBD2. The sequence came from a woman between 25 and 40 years old with Graves disease. As DNA, the CDR3 is TGTGCCAGCAGCACTAGCCGGGACTACGGCTACAATGAGCAGTTCTTC. Translated, it gives CASSTSRDYGYNEQFF.